This entry lists 27 T cell receptor beta chains sequenced from one sample in a study of CD4 T cell repertoires in COVID-19. Stimulation with autologous monocytes and recombinant SARS-CoV-2 spike or nucleoprotein produced proliferating antigen-reactive T cell lines. Profiled with immunoSEQ multiplex PCR; TCRdb holds only in-frame clones, not every one. The sample consists of more than 450 clones, 22% of them appearing once. The antigens for these receptors are not known. The source material was central memory CD4+ T cells, cultured in vitro, sampled after recovery from COVID-19. These receptors came from a human donor who had COVID-19.

This clone is judged large (0.1 to 1%). At the DNA level, this CDR3 is encoded by other sequences in the same sample as well. The rearrangement links TRBV2 to TRBJ1-1, with D hard to call. CDR3 length equals 13 residues. With 1 base removed from V and 4 bases from J, the gap between germline ends came to 7 bases. The V gene's germline CDR1 is SNHLY and CDR2 FYNNEI. The CDR3 loop reads CASSEEGTTEAFF. CDR3 nucleotide sequence: TGTGCCAGCAGTGAAGAGGGTACCACTGAAGCTTTCTTT.

This clone was observed a few times. The rearrangement uses TRBV15 and TRBJ1-6, with D perhaps matching TRBD1 (6 bases). This CDR3 comprises 15 residues. Germline CDR1 reads LNHNV; CDR2 reads YYDKDF (reference sequence). V lost 4 bases to trimming and J lost 7 bases, with 14 bases between them. This CDR3 is CATSTPQGKNSPLHF. In DNA, the CDR3 is TGTGCCACCAGCACCCCCCAGGGGAAAAATTCACCCCTCCACTTT. Using reference TRBV15 and TRBJ1-6 for the parts outside the CDR3, the full variable domain is DAMVIQNPRYQVTQFGKPVTLSCSQTLNHNVMYWYQQKSSQAPKLLFHYYDKDFNNEADTPDNFQSRRPNTSFCFLDIRSPGLGDTAMYLCATSTPQGKNSPLHFGNGTRLTVT.

Note on this clone: This likely reflects a read error, since a far larger clone is one base away. The J gene is TRBJ1-5, the V gene TRBV7-9, with 9 bases identical to TRBD1. The germline CDR1 and CDR2 sequences are SEHNR and FQNEAQ (reference sequence). After removal of 5 bases from V and 4 bases from J, the junction contained 3 bases not matched to a gene. The CDR3 runs 14 residues. CDR3 nucleotides: TGTGCCAGCAGCCTCGACAGGGGGAATCAGCCCCAGCATTTT. Translating gives CASSLDRGNQPQHF.

This clone was observed a single time. The gene calls are TRBV19 and TRBJ1-5; 7 positions agree with TRBD1. V was clipped by 6 bases and J by 6 bases; unmatched bases: 11. CDR3 size: 15 residues. Per the germline V gene, CDR1 is LNHDA and CDR2 is SQIVND (reference sequence). CDR3 sequence: CASSREVEGAQPQHF. DNA for the CDR3: TGTGCCAGTAGCCGAGAGGTCGAGGGGGCTCAGCCCCAGCATTTT.

By share, this clone ranks as large. DNA for the CDR3: TGTGCCAGCAGTTACTCTCGCACGGGGTTACTTTCCCCAGAGACCCAGTACTTC. It is translated as CASSYSRTGLLSPETQYF. The chain couples TRBV6-2 or TRBV6-3 to TRBJ2-5; the D gene is possibly TRBD2 (5 bases). Germline values: CDR1 MNHEY, CDR2 SVGEGT. The CDR3 is made up of 18 amino acids. With 0 bases removed from V and 4 bases from J, the gap between germline ends came to 21 bases.

This clone qualifies as medium-sized. This chain joins TRBV6-2 or TRBV6-3 and TRBJ2-3, with 8 nucleotides matching TRBD2. Germline CDR1 is MNHEY and CDR2 is SVGEGT. This CDR3 contains 16 residues. The trim removed 2 bases at V and 4 bases at J, leaving 8 bases unmatched. CDR3 nucleotides: TGTGCCAGCAGTTACGGAGCGGGAGTTGGGGCAGATACGCAGTATTTT. Its translation is CASSYGAGVGADTQYF.

This clone appeared a few times. Here the CDR3 reads CASGKTGRGELFF. The CDR3 nucleotides are TGTGCCAGCGGGAAGACAGGGCGCGGGGAGCTGTTTTTT. V gene TRBV6-5 combines with J gene TRBJ2-2; 7 nucleotides align to TRBD1. Germline V gives CDR1 MNHEY, CDR2 SVGAGI. The CDR3 extends over 13 amino acids. With 8 bases clipped from V and 7 bases from J, the junction kept 7 bases outside the gene matches.

Relative to its sample, this clone is large (0.1 to 1%). This chain connects TRBV2 to TRBJ1-6; D possibly corresponds to TRBD1 (5 bases). Germline values: CDR1 SNHLY, CDR2 FYNNEI. This CDR3 spans 14 amino acids. The V gene lost 6 bases and the J gene lost 5 bases, with 11 bases spanning the gap. CDR3 residues: CASRAGRNNSPLHF. The CDR3 DNA follows: TGTGCCAGCAGAGCGGGACGGAATAATTCACCCCTCCACTTT.

This clone has more than one count but fewer than ten. This sequence joins TRBV19 and TRBJ2-3, with D perhaps matching TRBD1 (6 bases). V lost 6 bases, J lost 5 bases, and 15 bases lay in between. The CDR3 has 14 residues. CDR1 is LNHDA and CDR2 is SQIVND in the germline V gene (reference sequence). This CDR3 is CASRTGIGGDTQYF. The CDR3 region has the DNA TGTGCCAGTAGAACTGGGATAGGGGGAGATACGCAGTATTTT.

This sequence joins TRBV6-5 and TRBJ1-5, with D possibly TRBD1 on 6 matching bases. This CDR3 contains 14 residues. V dropped 2 bases and J dropped 5 bases, with 10 bases sitting between them. CDR1 is MNHEY and CDR2 is SVGAGI in the germline V gene. The CDR3: CASSYGGRDQPQHF. The CDR3 region has the DNA TGTGCCAGCAGTTACGGGGGGCGCGATCAGCCCCAGCATTTT.

The V and J genes are TRBV28 and TRBJ2-3, with D tentatively TRBD1 (5 bases). The ends were cut back, 1 base at V and 4 bases at J, with 9 bases in the middle. The CDR3 contains 14 residues. Germline V gene lookup returns CDR1 MDHEN and CDR2 SYDVKM. The CDR3 coding sequence is TGTGCCAGCAGTTTATTGCAGGGCCCAGATACGCAGTATTTT. This sequence encodes CASSLLQGPDTQYF.

In its sample, this clone is medium-sized. V gene TRBV7-9 combines with J gene TRBJ1-2, with D unclear. Germline V lookup: CDR1 SEHNR, CDR2 FQNEAQ (reference sequence). The CDR3 is 13 residues long. V was trimmed by 1 base and J by 6 bases, leaving 9 bases between them. DNA for the CDR3: TGTGCCAGCAGCTTAGTAAGTGAGAATGGCTACACCTTC. As protein: CASSLVSENGYTF.

In nucleotides, the CDR3 is TGTGCTAGTGGTTTGACTAGCGGAGCGGCTTACAATGAGCAGTTCTTC. Protein sequence: CASGLTSGAAYNEQFF. V usage is TRBV12-5 and J usage is TRBJ2-1, with TRBD2 matching 8 bases. V was clipped by 2 bases and J by 4 bases; unmatched bases: 7. The CDR3 covers 16 residues. Germline V gene lookup returns CDR1 LGHNT and CDR2 FRNRAP.

This clone was counted between two and nine times. This chain uses TRBV9 with TRBJ2-5; TRBD1 aligns across 12 bases. CDR3 size: 16 residues. Trimming removed 0 bases from V and 5 bases from J; junction bases left unmatched: 5. CDR1 is SGDLS and CDR2 is YYNGEE in the germline V gene. CDR3 region: CASSVGGTGGHETQYF. In DNA form, the CDR3 reads TGTGCCAGCAGCGTAGGCGGGACAGGGGGCCACGAGACCCAGTACTTC.

This clone is labeled medium-sized. The chain couples TRBV5-8 to TRBJ1-1, with D perhaps matching TRBD1 (5 bases). This CDR3 is built from 14 residues. V gave up 4 bases and J gave up 5 bases, with 15 bases separating them. Per the germline V gene, CDR1 is SGHTS and CDR2 is YDEGEE. The CDR3 DNA reads as TGTGCCAGCAGCGTTTGGGGGAAGGGGACTGAAGCTTTCTTT. Its translation: CASSVWGKGTEAFF.

This clone is categorized as large. The gene calls are TRBV7-9 and TRBJ1-5; 10 nucleotides line up with TRBD1. Looked up from germline, CDR1 is SEHNR and CDR2 is FQNEAQ (reference sequence). The J segment lost 4 bases and the V segment lost 5 bases, leaving 5 bases of the junction unmatched. The CDR3 totals 15 residues. CDR3 in amino acids: CASSPGQGINQPQHF. The CDR3 DNA reads as TGTGCCAGCAGCCCGGGACAGGGGATTAATCAGCCCCAGCATTTT.

This clone was observed a few times. The V and J genes are TRBV5-1 and TRBJ2-1, with D possibly matching TRBD1 (5 bases). V lost 0 bases and J 6 bases, leaving 10 bases between the germline ends. Germline-derived CDR1 and CDR2 are SGHRS and YFSETQ. The CDR3 runs 14 residues. In DNA, the CDR3 is TGCGCCAGCAGCTTGGGGCAGGGTTTCAATGAGCAGTTCTTC. It is translated as CASSLGQGFNEQFF.

This chain links TRBV18 with TRBJ1-5; TRBD1 is a possible D gene (6 bases). Germline V gene lookup returns CDR1 KGHSH and CDR2 LQKENI. The V and J ends lost 3 bases and 2 bases respectively, with 20 bases between them. The CDR3 loop spans 18 amino acids. CDR3 sequence (DNA): TGTGCCAGCTCACCGTTGGGAGGGGGGTCCTCGGGCAATCAGCCCCAGCATTTT. As protein: CASSPLGGGSSGNQPQHF.

V gene TRBV2 combines with J gene TRBJ2-2; the D gene is possibly TRBD1 (5 bases). The germline V gene has CDR1 SNHLY and CDR2 FYNNEI. The CDR3 is 16 residues long. With 6 bases removed from V and 0 bases from J, the gap between germline ends came to 14 bases. The CDR3 loop reads CASSGLRGANTGELFF. The CDR3 DNA reads TGTGCCAGCAGCGGGTTAAGGGGCGCGAACACCGGGGAGCTGTTTTTT.

V usage is TRBV19 and J usage is TRBJ1-5; 9 positions match TRBD1. This CDR3 is built from 17 residues. Germline CDR1 LNHDA, CDR2 SQIVND (reference sequence). With V trimmed by 3 bases and J by 0 bases, 6 bases remained unmatched. The CDR3 sequence is CASSMGQGLYSNQPQHF. CDR3 DNA: TGTGCCAGTAGTATGGGACAGGGCCTTTATAGCAATCAGCCCCAGCATTTT.

This clone ranks as large. The chain joins TRBV5-4 to TRBJ2-1; either TRBD1 or TRBD2 may supply D (6 bases each). The CDR3 sequence is 15 residues long. Germline V CDR1 and CDR2: SGHNT, YYREEE (reference sequence). V was cut by 1 base and J by 5 bases, with 13 bases left in between. CDR3 protein: CASSLRWGADNEQFF. CDR3 coding DNA: TGTGCCAGCAGCTTGAGGTGGGGGGCCGACAATGAGCAGTTCTTC.

This clone showed up just a few times. The chain combines TRBV7-2 with TRBJ2-2; TRBD1 is a possible D gene (7 bases). This CDR3 contains 16 residues. Germline V gene data show CDR1 as SGHTA and CDR2 as FQGNSA. V lost 3 bases to trimming and J lost 6 bases, with 17 bases between them. Written as DNA, the CDR3 is TGTGCCAGCAGCTTGCGGGGACAGAGGGGAGCCGGGGAGCTGTTTTTT. It yields the protein CASSLRGQRGAGELFF.

The chain carries TRBV6-6 and TRBJ2-7; 8 bases line up with TRBD2. Trimming at V came to 4 bases and at J to 5 bases, leaving 4 bases not matched to a gene. There are 13 residues in the CDR3. Germline V gene lookup returns CDR1 MNHNY and CDR2 SVGAGI (reference sequence). CDR3 protein: CASSSRGDDEQYF. For the CDR3, the DNA is TGTGCCAGCAGTTCGCGGGGGGACGACGAGCAGTACTTC.

The V gene is TRBV2, the J gene TRBJ2-1; the D is unclear. This CDR3 spans 13 amino acids. Trimming shortened V by 6 bases and J by 5 bases, and 11 bases separated the two germline ends. Germline CDR1 is SNHLY and CDR2 is FYNNEI. The CDR3: CASSERGHNEQFF. Written as DNA, the CDR3 is TGTGCCAGCAGCGAGCGAGGTCACAATGAGCAGTTCTTC. Full variable domain (remainder filled in from reference TRBV2 and TRBJ2-1): EPEVTQTPSHQVTQMGQEVILRCVPISNHLYFYWYRQILGQKVEFLVSFYNNEISEKSEIFDDQFSVERPDGSNFTLKIRSTKLEDSAMYFCASSERGHNEQFFGPGTRLTVL.

This clone has only a few counts. This chain links TRBV13 with TRBJ2-1; no definite D call. Between the trimmed V and J ends, which lost 5 bases and 0 bases, there was a span of 11 bases. Germline V gene data show CDR1 as PRHDT and CDR2 as FYEKMQ (reference sequence). This CDR3 has 15 residues. This chain's CDR3 is CASSRSRSSYNEQFF. Here the CDR3 DNA reads TGTGCCAGCAGCCGCTCCCGGAGCTCCTACAATGAGCAGTTCTTC. Filled out from reference TRBV13 and TRBJ2-1, the complete variable domain reads AAGVIQSPRHLIKEKRETATLKCYPIPRHDTVYWYQQGPGQDPQFLISFYEKMQSDKGSIPDRFSAQQFSDYHSELNMSSLELGDSALYFCASSRSRSSYNEQFFGPGTRLTVL.

This clone counts as medium-sized (0.01 to 0.1%). This chain connects TRBV7-9 to TRBJ1-1; 7 positions agree with TRBD1. Germline V gene lookup returns CDR1 SEHNR and CDR2 FQNEAQ (reference sequence). J gave up 2 bases and V 5 bases, and 8 bases lay outside the gene matches. CDR3 length: 15 residues. The CDR3, as DNA: TGTGCCAGCAGCACCGAAGGGGGCATTAACACTGAAGCTTTCTTT. Translating gives CASSTEGGINTEAFF.

This clone is classed as medium-sized. The rearrangement links TRBV11-3 to TRBJ2-5; possible D gene TRBD2, 6 bases. The CDR3 covers 15 residues. Germline-derived CDR1 and CDR2 are SGHNT and YENEEA. V was cut by 5 bases and J by 5 bases, with 18 bases left in between. CDR3 nucleotide sequence: TGTGCCAGCAGCAAAACTGGAGCGGGTGTTGAGACCCAGTACTTC. It yields the protein CASSKTGAGVETQYF. The full variable domain, with the rest looked up from reference TRBV11-3 and TRBJ2-5, is EAGVVQSPRYKIIEKKQPVAFWCNPISGHNTLYWYLQNLGQGPELLIRYENEEAVDDSQLPKDRFSAERLKGVDSTLKIQPAELGDSAVYLCASSKTGAGVETQYFGPGTRLLVL.